This T cell receptor (beta chain) was sequenced for a study of T cells after yellow fever vaccination. From the 5' RACE reads, TCRdb called clonotypes with MiXCR, one entry per CDR3 protein. The sample records fewer than 450,000 distinct CDR3 sequences, 3% to 4.5% being singletons. Study results and caveats: Most clones from primary vaccination were detected again post-booster (about 95% CD4, 88% CD8).

Germline loops: CDR1 DFQATT, CDR2 SNEGSKA (reference sequence). The V and J ends lost 3 bases and 5 bases, in that order; junction bases with no gene match: 9. This CDR3 is built from 14 residues. This clonotype was seen only a few times. What it binds is not known. Material: PBMCs, obtained 5 days after the yellow fever booster vaccination. This chain connects TRBV20-1 to TRBJ2-7; 8 bases line up with TRBD2. The source of this sequence is a man aged 18 to 29 who received the YFV17D yellow fever vaccine. CDR3 region: CSARRLGGAHEQYF. In DNA form, the CDR3 reads TGCAGTGCTAGGAGACTCGGGGGGGCCCACGAGCAGTACTTC.